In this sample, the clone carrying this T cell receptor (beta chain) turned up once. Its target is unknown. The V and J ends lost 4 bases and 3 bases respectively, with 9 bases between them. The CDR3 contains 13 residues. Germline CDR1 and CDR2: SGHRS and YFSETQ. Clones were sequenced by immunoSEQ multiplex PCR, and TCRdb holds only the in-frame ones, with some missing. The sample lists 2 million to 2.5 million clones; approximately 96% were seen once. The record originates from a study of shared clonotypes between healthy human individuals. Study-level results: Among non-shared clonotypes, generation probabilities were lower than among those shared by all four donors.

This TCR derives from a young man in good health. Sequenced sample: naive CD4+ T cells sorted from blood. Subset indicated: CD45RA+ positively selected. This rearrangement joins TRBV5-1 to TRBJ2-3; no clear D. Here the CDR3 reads CASSPGMTDTQYF. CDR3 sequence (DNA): TGCGCCAGCAGCCCCGGCATGACAGATACGCAGTATTTT.